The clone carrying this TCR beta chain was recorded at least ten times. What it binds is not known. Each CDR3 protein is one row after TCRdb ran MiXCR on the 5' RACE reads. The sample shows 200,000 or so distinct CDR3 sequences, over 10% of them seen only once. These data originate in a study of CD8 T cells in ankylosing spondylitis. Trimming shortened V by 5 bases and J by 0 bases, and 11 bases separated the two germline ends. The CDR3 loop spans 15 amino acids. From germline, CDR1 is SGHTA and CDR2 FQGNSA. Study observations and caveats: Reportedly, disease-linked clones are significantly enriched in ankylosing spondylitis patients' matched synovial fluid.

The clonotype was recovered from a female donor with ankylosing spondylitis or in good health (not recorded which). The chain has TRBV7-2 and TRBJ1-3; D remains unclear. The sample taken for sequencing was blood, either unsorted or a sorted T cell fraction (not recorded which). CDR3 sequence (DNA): TGTGCCAGCAGCCTGGTTGGCGCCTCTGGAAACACCATATATTTT. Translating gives CASSLVGASGNTIYF.